This paragraph reports one T cell receptor (beta chain). The antigen remains undetermined. TCRB libraries came from RNA via three nested multiplex PCR rounds. TCRB cDNA was made from around 0.47 ug total RNA. No unique molecular identifiers were described for these TCRB libraries. One entry per CDR3 protein, called by TCRdb with MiXCR from the multiplex PCR reads. The data show 8,500 to 9,500 distinct CDR3 sequences, 74% seen once. This entry belongs to a study of tumor-infiltrating lymphocytes in glioblastoma multiforme. General observations from the study: Detected clone frequencies may not reflect cell counts, being RNA-based. The TCR and somatic mutation analysis included just one glioblastoma patient.

The specimen was brain tumor tissue. The origin of this receptor is a male donor with glioblastoma.

Written as DNA, the CDR3 is TGTGCCAGCAGCGGCACAGGGGCTACGGAGCAGTTCTTC. Translating gives CASSGTGATEQFF. The chain employs TRBV5-4 and TRBJ2-1; 7 positions agree with TRBD1. The CDR3 is 13 residues long. V lost 4 bases and J lost 10; bases outside the gene matches: 8. Germline CDR1 is SGHNT and CDR2 is YYREEE (reference sequence).